This TCR beta chain was observed in a study of identical twins. cDNA carried unique molecular identifiers, and a universal primer site was added by template switching. TCRdb passed the 5' RACE reads through MiXCR, listing each CDR3 protein once. The sample yields some 96,000 distinct CDR3 sequences, 5.5% to 7% seen once. This clonotype was counted at least ten times. The antigen is unknown. Broader study findings: Fewer insertions characterized abundant cord blood beta clonotypes, whereas memory repertoires showed none.

CDR1 is SGHDT, CDR2 YYEEEE, per germline. The ends were cut back, 4 bases at V and 8 bases at J, with 13 bases in the middle. This CDR3 contains 13 residues. This TCR was recovered from a woman aged 45-59 years in good health. The rearrangement uses TRBV5-6 and TRBJ2-1; D possibly corresponds to TRBD2 (6 bases). The sequenced sample consisted of memory T cells sorted from blood. CDR3 sequence (DNA): TGTGCCAGCAGCGAAGGGACTCGGGATGAGCAGTTCTTC. Its translation: CASSEGTRDEQFF.